These 27 T cell receptor beta chains came from one sample sequenced in a study of T cell responses to AZD1222 COVID-19 vaccine (dated by TCRdb to about 2021). To prepare the library, the immunoSEQ multiplex PCR assay was applied. What TCRdb holds here is the immuneACCESS table cut down to in-frame rearrangements. Part of the clones is not present; checked against another copy, under half of the missing clones reflect an unresolved V gene, and the others are unexplained. The sample has over 110,000 clones on record, just over 90% of them singletons. The ten biggest clones cover approximately 5% of the sample. Per the publication, the time point label means: baseline before first vaccination. Here the sequenced sample was peripheral blood, taken on day 0 of AZD1222 vaccination. The receptors come from an adult in good health.

The chain has TRBV2 and TRBJ2-7; 9 bases fit TRBD1. CDR3 size: 13 residues. Germline CDR1 reads SNHLY; CDR2 reads FYNNEI. V lost 7 bases to trimming and J lost 5 bases; unmatched junction nucleotides: 6. CDR3 sequence (DNA): TGTGCCAGCACCGGGGACAGGGATGACGAGCAGTACTTC. As protein: CASTGDRDDEQYF.

CDR3 sequence (DNA): TGTGCCAGTAGTATAGATCGGTTACAGGCTGGCTACACCTTC. It encodes CASSIDRLQAGYTF. V usage is TRBV19 and J usage is TRBJ1-2; D may be TRBD1 (5 bases). The CDR3 spans 14 residues. Germline CDR1 and CDR2: LNHDA and SQIVND (reference sequence). Between the trimmed V and J ends, which lost 0 bases and 7 bases, there was a span of 12 bases.

The chain employs TRBV2 and TRBJ2-1; D assignment may be TRBD1 or TRBD2 (5 bases each). CDR1 is SNHLY and CDR2 is FYNNEI in the germline V gene. Trimming pared 0 bases from V and 4 bases from J, leaving 13 bases between. This CDR3 has 16 amino acids. CDR3 sequence reads: CASSEAPGTRYNEQFF. CDR3 nucleotides: TGTGCCAGCAGTGAAGCTCCAGGGACCCGGTACAATGAGCAGTTCTTC.

The chain couples TRBV6-5 to TRBJ1-2; D ambiguous. CDR3 length: 15 amino acids. V was cut by 0 bases and J by 0 bases, with 8 bases left in between. Germline V gene sequence: CDR1 MNHEY, CDR2 SVGAGI. The CDR3 sequence: CASSYSLFSNYGYTF. The CDR3 DNA reads as TGTGCCAGCAGTTACTCACTCTTTTCTAACTATGGCTACACCTTC.

J is TRBJ2-2 and V is TRBV19, with D perhaps assigned TRBD1 or TRBD2 (5 bases each). The CDR3 runs to 16 residues. Germline V gene sequence: CDR1 LNHDA, CDR2 SQIVND (reference sequence). V was cut by 5 bases and J by 4 bases, with 17 bases left in between. The chain's CDR3 is CASSPRHGDATGELFF. The CDR3 DNA reads as TGTGCCAGTAGTCCCCGACATGGGGACGCCACCGGGGAGCTGTTTTTT.

The chain carries TRBV6-5 and TRBJ2-7; 11 bases align to TRBD2. Germline lookup yields CDR1 MNHEY and CDR2 SVGAGI. CDR3 length equals 15 residues. The ends lost 7 bases at V and 2 bases at J; junction bases unmatched: 7. The CDR3 protein is CASTLAGGYPYEQYF. CDR3 nucleotide sequence: TGTGCCAGCACTTTAGCGGGAGGGTATCCCTACGAGCAGTACTTC.

This clone has only one observation. The genes are TRBV6-2 or TRBV6-3 and TRBJ2-2; D gene uncertain. This CDR3 has 14 residues. V was trimmed by 5 bases and J by 4 bases, leaving 11 bases between them. CDR1 is MNHEY and CDR2 is SVGEGT in the germline V gene. This chain's CDR3 is CASSDLASTGELFF. The CDR3 nucleotides are TGTGCCAGCAGTGACCTGGCCTCCACCGGGGAGCTGTTTTTT.

This sequence joins TRBV19 and TRBJ1-2, with unresolved D. In germline, CDR1 is LNHDA, CDR2 SQIVND (reference sequence). The V gene lost 3 bases and the J gene lost 4 bases, with 9 bases spanning the gap. The CDR3 sequence is 13 residues long. CDR3 in amino acids: CASSIGRIYGYTF. The CDR3 region has the DNA TGTGCCAGTAGTATCGGACGGATCTATGGCTACACCTTC.

V and J are TRBV20-1 and TRBJ2-3; D possibly corresponds to TRBD1 (5 bases). Between the trimmed V and J ends, which lost 7 bases and 3 bases, there was a span of 8 bases. This CDR3 region has 11 residues. The germline V gene has CDR1 DFQATT and CDR2 SNEGSKA (reference sequence). In DNA, the CDR3 is TGCAGTGGTCAGGGAACAGATACGCAGTATTTT. This codes for CSGQGTDTQYF.

The CDR3 DNA reads as TGCAGTGCTACCAACCAGCTCGAGCAGTACTTC. This gives the protein CSATNQLEQYF. This chain connects TRBV20-1 to TRBJ2-7; D is unclear. CDR1 and CDR2 (germline): DFQATT, SNEGSKA (reference sequence). V was shortened by 4 bases and J by 6 bases, with 10 bases between the two germline ends. The CDR3 is 11 amino acids.

The chain uses TRBV7-9 and TRBJ2-7; 8 bases line up with TRBD1. V trimming: 3 bases; J trimming: 2 bases; junction bases outside the gene matches: 3. This CDR3 is 14 amino acids long. Looked up from germline, CDR1 is SEHNR and CDR2 is FQNEAQ (reference sequence). CDR3 amino acids: CASSFRTGPYEQYF. CDR3 nucleotide sequence: TGTGCCAGCAGCTTTAGGACAGGGCCCTACGAGCAGTACTTC.

This clone was counted a few times. The chain combines TRBV4-1 with TRBJ1-5, with D tentatively TRBD1 (6 bases). Trimming took off 3 bases at V and 4 bases at J, with 16 bases between the two ends. Germline CDR1 reads MGHRA; CDR2 reads YSYEKL. There are 16 residues in the CDR3. CDR3 protein: CASSQGAGGINQPQHF. The CDR3 DNA is TGCGCCAGCAGCCAGGGGGCGGGGGGGATTAATCAGCCCCAGCATTTT.

This rearrangement joins TRBV4-1 to TRBJ2-7, with 8 nucleotides matching TRBD2. With 2 bases clipped from V and 2 bases from J, the junction kept 5 bases outside the gene matches. CDR1 and CDR2 (germline): MGHRA, YSYEKL. This CDR3 is built from 15 residues. The DNA for the CDR3 is TGCGCCAGCAGCCAAAGGACGGGGGGGACCTACGAGCAGTACTTC. It is translated as CASSQRTGGTYEQYF.

The chain couples TRBV7-2 to TRBJ1-4; a possible D gene is TRBD1 (5 bases). The germline V and J ends were trimmed by 5 bases and 0 bases, with 10 bases remaining between them. CDR3 length: 15 amino acids. CDR1 and CDR2 (germline): SGHTA, FQGNSA. The DNA of the CDR3 is TGTGCCAGCAGCCGCGACAGAGCAACTAATGAAAAACTGTTTTTT. This codes for CASSRDRATNEKLFF.

The chain recombines TRBV4-3 with TRBJ1-2; possibly TRBD1 for D (5 bases). This CDR3 has 15 residues. The V and J ends lost 1 base and 3 bases respectively, with 12 bases between them. Germline CDR1 and CDR2: LGHNA and YSLEER. In DNA, the CDR3 is TGCGCCAGCAGCCAAGTCCGGGGGGTCGACTATGGCTACACCTTC. Its protein product is CASSQVRGVDYGYTF.

The chain joins TRBV27 to TRBJ1-4; D is possibly TRBD1 (6 bases). The V end lost 5 bases, the J end lost 4 bases, and 17 bases lay between the germline ends. Per germline, CDR1 MNHEY and CDR2 SMNVEV (reference sequence). The CDR3 consists of 16 residues. CDR3 DNA: TGTGCCAGCAGTACGACGACAGGAACTCTTAATGAAAAACTGTTTTTT. Encoded protein: CASSTTTGTLNEKLFF.

V gene TRBV10-3 combines with J gene TRBJ1-2; 7 bases match TRBD1. The CDR3 runs to 13 residues. Per germline, CDR1 ENHRY and CDR2 SYGVKD. V gave up 10 bases and J gave up 0 bases; unmatched junction bases: 5. DNA for the CDR3: TGTGCCACCCGAGGGGGCACTAACTATGGCTACACCTTC. Its translation is CATRGGTNYGYTF.

The gene calls are TRBV5-1 and TRBJ1-1; no definite D call. The CDR3 is 15 amino acids. CDR1 is SGHRS, CDR2 YFSETQ, per germline. Deletions cut 5 bases from V and 4 bases from J, with 18 bases between. CDR3 sequence reads: CASSSDGPPSTEAFF. The CDR3 nucleotides are TGCGCCAGCAGTTCTGACGGTCCTCCCAGCACTGAAGCTTTCTTT. Full variable domain (rest looked up from reference TRBV5-1 and TRBJ1-1): KAGVTQTPRYLIKTRGQQVTLSCSPISGHRSVSWYQQTPGQGLQFLFEYFSETQRNKGNFPGRFSGRQFSNSRSEMNVSTLELGDSALYLCASSSDGPPSTEAFFGQGTRLTVV.

The chain links TRBV19 to TRBJ2-2; D perhaps matches TRBD2 (6 bases). The CDR3 has 13 amino acids. V was trimmed by 5 bases and J by 9 bases, leaving 13 bases between them. Per germline, CDR1 LNHDA and CDR2 SQIVND (reference sequence). CDR3 nucleotide sequence: TGTGCCAGTAGTCCCATAGGAGGGCGGGAGCTGTTTTTT. Amino acid sequence: CASSPIGGRELFF.

The chain is built from TRBV19 and TRBJ1-5, with unresolved D. Germline V gene lookup returns CDR1 LNHDA and CDR2 SQIVND (reference sequence). The V gene lost 4 bases and the J gene lost 4 bases, with 5 bases spanning the gap. This CDR3 spans 12 amino acids. The CDR3 protein is CASSSGNQPQHF. The CDR3 DNA is TGTGCCAGTAGTAGTGGGAATCAGCCCCAGCATTTT.

The rearrangement uses TRBV6-2 or TRBV6-3 and TRBJ2-1; 7 bases line up with TRBD2. V trimming: 2 bases; J trimming: 7 bases; junction bases outside the gene matches: 5. The CDR3 length is 14 residues. The germline V gene encodes CDR1 MNHEY and CDR2 SVGEGT. This CDR3 reads CASSYLAESNEQFF. CDR3 sequence (DNA): TGTGCCAGCAGTTACCTAGCGGAGTCTAATGAGCAGTTCTTC.

The rearrangement links TRBV18 to TRBJ2-2; D is unresolved. The V end lost 1 base, the J end lost 1 base, and 10 bases lay between the germline ends. CDR1 and CDR2 (germline): KGHSH, LQKENI. The CDR3 contains 16 residues. The CDR3 nucleotides are TGTGCCAGCTCACCACTAGAGGCCTTGAACACCGGGGAGCTGTTTTTT. Translation gives CASSPLEALNTGELFF.

The chain carries TRBV21-1 and TRBJ1-1; the table names TRBD1, a call not compared with the DNA. TRBV21-1 is shown as a pseudogene. CDR3 length: 14 residues. The CDR3 reads CASSIRRMNTEAFF. The CDR3 DNA reads TGTGCCAGCAGCATCAGGCGAATGAACACTGAAGCTTTCTTT.

The rearrangement uses TRBV16 and TRBJ1-4; D unclear. Trimming took off 0 bases at V and 7 bases at J, with 12 bases between the two ends. The CDR3 covers 15 residues. From germline, CDR1 is KGHSY and CDR2 FQNENV. The CDR3 here is CASSQSPARGEKLFF. The CDR3 nucleotides read TGTGCCAGCAGCCAATCGCCGGCCAGAGGTGAAAAACTGTTTTTT.

The CDR3: CASRGQVRETQYF. In DNA, the CDR3 is TGTGCCAGCAGAGGACAGGTACGGGAGACCCAGTACTTC. V gene TRBV2 combines with J gene TRBJ2-5; 7 bases are shared with TRBD1. J lost 5 bases, V lost 6 bases, and 6 bases had no gene match. The V gene's germline CDR1 is SNHLY and CDR2 FYNNEI. The CDR3 loop spans 13 amino acids.

CDR3 DNA: TGCGCCAGCAGCTTGGTAGGGGCCGCCTCCTATGGCTACACCTTC. Translating gives CASSLVGAASYGYTF. V is TRBV5-1 and J is TRBJ1-2; weak D call: TRBD1 (5 bases). This CDR3 region has 15 residues. The V end was cut by 0 bases, the J end by 4 bases, with 13 bases between. CDR1 SGHRS and CDR2 YFSETQ come from the germline V gene.

V usage is TRBV25-1 and J usage is TRBJ2-1; D is perhaps TRBD2 (5 bases). Germline loops: CDR1 MGHDK, CDR2 SYGVNS. This CDR3 comprises 11 residues. With 4 bases removed from V and 10 bases from J, the gap between germline ends came to 8 bases. The CDR3 reads CASSGWEEQFF. The CDR3 nucleotides are TGTGCCAGCAGTGGATGGGAGGAGCAGTTCTTC.